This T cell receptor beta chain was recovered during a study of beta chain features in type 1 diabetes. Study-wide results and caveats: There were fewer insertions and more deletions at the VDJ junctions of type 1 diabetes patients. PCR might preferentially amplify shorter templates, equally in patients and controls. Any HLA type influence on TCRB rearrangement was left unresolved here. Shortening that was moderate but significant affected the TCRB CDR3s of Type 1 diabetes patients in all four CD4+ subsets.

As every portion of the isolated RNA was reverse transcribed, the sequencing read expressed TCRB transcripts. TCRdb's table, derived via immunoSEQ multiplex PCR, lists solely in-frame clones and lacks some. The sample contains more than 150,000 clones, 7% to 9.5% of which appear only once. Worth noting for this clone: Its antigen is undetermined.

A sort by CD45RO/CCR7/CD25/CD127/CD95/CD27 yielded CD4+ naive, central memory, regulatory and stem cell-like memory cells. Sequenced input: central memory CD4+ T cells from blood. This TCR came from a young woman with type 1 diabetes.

Written as DNA, the CDR3 is TGTGCCAGCTCGCAATCGGGACAGGCACTAAATGGCTATGGCTACACCTTC. Protein: CASSQSGQALNGYGYTF. The chain employs TRBV18 and TRBJ1-2, with 8 positions matching TRBD1. Germline V gene sequence: CDR1 KGHSH, CDR2 LQKENI. This CDR3 spans 17 amino acids. The ends lost 6 bases at V and 4 bases at J; junction bases unmatched: 16.